This TCR beta chain is drawn from a study of cytomegalovirus exposure and HLA in healthy donors. Regarding the study as a whole: A few CMV-associated chains were confirmed in vitro to be specific for CMV antigens. Some TCR beta chains (roughly 160 of them) were listed as cytomegalovirus-associated. Cytomegalovirus status, reportedly, was diagnosed with high specificity and sensitivity by the classifier.

This clone showed up just a few times. No antigen is known for it. After removal of 3 bases from V and 12 bases from J, the junction contained 8 bases not matched to a gene. CDR1 and CDR2 from the germline V gene are SGHDT and YYEEEE. CDR3 size: 12 residues. The assay was immunoSEQ multiplex PCR, and TCRdb's table has in-frame clones only and misses some. The table has some 250,000 clones, 90% seen once. Separation from the roughly 690-subject first cohort characterized the roughly 120-subject validation cohort, to which the donors belonged. The chain links TRBV5-6 to TRBJ1-2; 7 bases match TRBD1. This TCR was recovered from a woman younger than 30 in good health and CMV-seronegative. The sequenced sample consisted of PBMCs. CDR3 in DNA: TGTGCCAGCAGCTCCGGAGACAGGGAGAACACCTTC. It encodes CASSSGDRENTF.